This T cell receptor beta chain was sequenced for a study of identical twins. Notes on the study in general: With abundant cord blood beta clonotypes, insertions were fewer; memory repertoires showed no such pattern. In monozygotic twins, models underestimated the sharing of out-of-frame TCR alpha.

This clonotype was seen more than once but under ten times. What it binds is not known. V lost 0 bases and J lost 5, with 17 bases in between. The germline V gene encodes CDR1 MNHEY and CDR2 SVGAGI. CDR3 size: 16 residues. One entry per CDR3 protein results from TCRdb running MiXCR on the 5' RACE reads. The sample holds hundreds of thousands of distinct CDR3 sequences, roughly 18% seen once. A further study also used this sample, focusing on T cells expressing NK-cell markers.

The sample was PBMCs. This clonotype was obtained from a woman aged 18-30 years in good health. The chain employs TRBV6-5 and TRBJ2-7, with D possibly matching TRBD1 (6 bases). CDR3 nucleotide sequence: TGTGCCAGCAGTTACTCGTTCGGGACACGGGTCGACGAGCAGTACTTC. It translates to CASSYSFGTRVDEQYF.